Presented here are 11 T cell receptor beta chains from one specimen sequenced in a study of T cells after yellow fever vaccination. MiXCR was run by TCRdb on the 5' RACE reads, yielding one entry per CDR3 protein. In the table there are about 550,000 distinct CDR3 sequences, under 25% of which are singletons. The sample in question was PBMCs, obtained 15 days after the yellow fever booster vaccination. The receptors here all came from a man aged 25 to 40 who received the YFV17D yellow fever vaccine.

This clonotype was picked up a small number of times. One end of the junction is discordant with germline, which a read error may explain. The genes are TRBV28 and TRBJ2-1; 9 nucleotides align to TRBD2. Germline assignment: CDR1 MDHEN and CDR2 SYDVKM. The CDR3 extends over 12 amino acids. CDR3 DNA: TGTGCCAGCAGTTTGCTCGCGGGAGGGCCAGTCTTC. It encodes CASSLLAGGPVF. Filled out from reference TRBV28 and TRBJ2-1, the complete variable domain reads DVKVTQSSRYLVKRTGEKVFLECVQDMDHENMFWYRQDPGLGLRLIYFSYDVKMKEKGDIPEGYSVSREKKERFSLILESASTNQTSMYLCASSLLAGGPVFGPGTRLTVL.

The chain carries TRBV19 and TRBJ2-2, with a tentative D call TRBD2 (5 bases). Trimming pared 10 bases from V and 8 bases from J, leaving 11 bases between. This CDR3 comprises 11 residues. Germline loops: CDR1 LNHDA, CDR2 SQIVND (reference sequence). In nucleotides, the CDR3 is TGTGCCACTATTCGCGGGGGGGAGCTGTTTTTT. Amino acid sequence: CATIRGGELFF.

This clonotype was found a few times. Here the CDR3 DNA reads TGTGCCAGCAGCCCCCCTCGGGTCCCGGCGGATACGCAGTATTTT. Protein: CASSPPRVPADTQYF. V usage is TRBV28 and J usage is TRBJ2-3; D gene unclear. The CDR3 contains 15 residues. V lost 6 bases and J 6 bases, leaving 19 bases between the germline ends. The germline V gene encodes CDR1 MDHEN and CDR2 SYDVKM.

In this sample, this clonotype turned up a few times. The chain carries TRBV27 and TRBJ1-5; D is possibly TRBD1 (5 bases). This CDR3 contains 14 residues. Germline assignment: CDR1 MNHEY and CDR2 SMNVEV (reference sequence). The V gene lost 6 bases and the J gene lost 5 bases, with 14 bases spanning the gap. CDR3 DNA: TGTGCCAGCAGCCGCAGCGGGACCCATCAGCCCCAGCATTTT. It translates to CASSRSGTHQPQHF.

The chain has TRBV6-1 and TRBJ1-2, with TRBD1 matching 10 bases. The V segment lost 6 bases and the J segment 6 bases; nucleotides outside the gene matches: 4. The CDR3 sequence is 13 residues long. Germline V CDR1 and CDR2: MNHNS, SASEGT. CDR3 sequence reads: CASRGQGVDGYTF. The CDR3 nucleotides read TGTGCCAGCAGAGGACAGGGGGTAGATGGCTACACCTTC.

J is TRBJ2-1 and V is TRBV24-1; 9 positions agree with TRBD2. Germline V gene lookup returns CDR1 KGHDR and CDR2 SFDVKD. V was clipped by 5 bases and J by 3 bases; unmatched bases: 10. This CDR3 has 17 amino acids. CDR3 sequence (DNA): TGTGCCACCAGTGGTAAACCCGGGACTAGCAGCTACAATGAGCAGTTCTTC. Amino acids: CATSGKPGTSSYNEQFF.

The CDR3 here is CASSQEGWDTQYF. The CDR3 nucleotides read TGCGCCAGCAGCCAAGAAGGGTGGGATACGCAGTATTTT. This chain links TRBV4-3 with TRBJ2-3, with unresolved D. The germline CDR1 and CDR2 sequences are LGHNA and YSLEER. CDR3 length equals 13 residues. Trimming removed 0 bases from V and 6 bases from J, with 7 bases in between.

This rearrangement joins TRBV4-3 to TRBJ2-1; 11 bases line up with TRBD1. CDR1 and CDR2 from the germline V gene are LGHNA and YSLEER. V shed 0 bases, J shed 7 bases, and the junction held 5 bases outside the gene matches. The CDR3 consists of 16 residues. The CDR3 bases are TGCGCCAGCAGCCAAGATGGACAGGGGGCTGGTAATGAGCAGTTCTTC. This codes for CASSQDGQGAGNEQFF.

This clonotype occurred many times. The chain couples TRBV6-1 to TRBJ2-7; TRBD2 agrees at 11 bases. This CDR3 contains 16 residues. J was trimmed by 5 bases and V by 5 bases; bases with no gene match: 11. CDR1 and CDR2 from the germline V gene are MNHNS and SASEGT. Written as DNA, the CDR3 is TGTGCCAGCAGTACCCCTCTGACTAGCGGGACCCACGAGCAGTACTTC. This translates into CASSTPLTSGTHEQYF.

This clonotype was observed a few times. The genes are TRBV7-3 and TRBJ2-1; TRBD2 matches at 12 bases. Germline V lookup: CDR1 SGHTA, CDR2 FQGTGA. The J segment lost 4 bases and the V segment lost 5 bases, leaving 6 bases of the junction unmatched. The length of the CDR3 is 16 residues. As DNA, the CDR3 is TGTGCCAGCAGCCAAAAGACTAGCGGGAGTTACAATGAGCAGTTCTTC. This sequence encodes CASSQKTSGSYNEQFF. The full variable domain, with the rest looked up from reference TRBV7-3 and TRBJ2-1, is GAGVSQTPSNKVTEKGKYVELRCDPISGHTALYWYRQSLGQGPEFLIYFQGTGAADDSGLPNDRFFAVRPEGSVSTLKIQRTERGDSAVYLCASSQKTSGSYNEQFFGPGTRLTVL.

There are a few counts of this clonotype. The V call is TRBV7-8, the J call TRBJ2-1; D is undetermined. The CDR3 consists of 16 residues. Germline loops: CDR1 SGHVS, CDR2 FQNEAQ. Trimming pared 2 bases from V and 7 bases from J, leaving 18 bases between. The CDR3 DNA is TGTGCCAGCAGCTTACGGGCGGATGGGGTACTAAATGAGCAGTTCTTC. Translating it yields CASSLRADGVLNEQFF.